This T cell receptor beta chain came from a study of monozygotic twins with inflammatory bowel disease. No DNA is given; TCRdb re-called the 5' RACE reads and lists each CDR3 protein once. Its clone listing holds about 380,000 distinct CDR3 sequences. The CDR3 covers 15 residues. The germline V gene has CDR1 LGHNA and CDR2 YNFKEQ. The sequence derives from a human donor with ulcerative colitis or Crohn's disease, or a healthy co-twin of an affected twin (not recorded which). Material: blood. V and J are TRBV4-2 and TRBJ1-2; the D call of TRBD1 rests on TCRdb alone, since no DNA is present to check it. Here the CDR3 reads CASSQHRGGDYGYTF.